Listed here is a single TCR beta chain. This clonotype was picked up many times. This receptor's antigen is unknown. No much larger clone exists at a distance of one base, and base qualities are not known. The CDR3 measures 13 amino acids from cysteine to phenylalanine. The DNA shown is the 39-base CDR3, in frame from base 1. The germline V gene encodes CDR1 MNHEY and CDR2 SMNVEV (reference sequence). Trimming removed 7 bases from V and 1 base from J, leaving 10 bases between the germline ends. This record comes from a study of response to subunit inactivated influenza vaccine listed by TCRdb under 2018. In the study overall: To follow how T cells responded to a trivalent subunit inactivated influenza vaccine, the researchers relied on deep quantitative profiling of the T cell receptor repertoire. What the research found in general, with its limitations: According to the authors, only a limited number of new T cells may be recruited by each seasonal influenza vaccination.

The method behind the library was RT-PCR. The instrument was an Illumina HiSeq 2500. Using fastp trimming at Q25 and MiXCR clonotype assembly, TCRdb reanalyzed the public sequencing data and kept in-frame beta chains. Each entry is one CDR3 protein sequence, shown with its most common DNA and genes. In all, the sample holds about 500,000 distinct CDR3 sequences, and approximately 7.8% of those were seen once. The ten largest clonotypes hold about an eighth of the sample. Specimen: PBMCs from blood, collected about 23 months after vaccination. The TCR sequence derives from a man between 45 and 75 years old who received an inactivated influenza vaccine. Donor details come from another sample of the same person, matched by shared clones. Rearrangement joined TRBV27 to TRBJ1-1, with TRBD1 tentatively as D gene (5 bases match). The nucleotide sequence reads TGTGCCAGCAAAAGGACAACGAACACTGAAGCTTTCTTT. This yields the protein CASKRTTNTEAFF.